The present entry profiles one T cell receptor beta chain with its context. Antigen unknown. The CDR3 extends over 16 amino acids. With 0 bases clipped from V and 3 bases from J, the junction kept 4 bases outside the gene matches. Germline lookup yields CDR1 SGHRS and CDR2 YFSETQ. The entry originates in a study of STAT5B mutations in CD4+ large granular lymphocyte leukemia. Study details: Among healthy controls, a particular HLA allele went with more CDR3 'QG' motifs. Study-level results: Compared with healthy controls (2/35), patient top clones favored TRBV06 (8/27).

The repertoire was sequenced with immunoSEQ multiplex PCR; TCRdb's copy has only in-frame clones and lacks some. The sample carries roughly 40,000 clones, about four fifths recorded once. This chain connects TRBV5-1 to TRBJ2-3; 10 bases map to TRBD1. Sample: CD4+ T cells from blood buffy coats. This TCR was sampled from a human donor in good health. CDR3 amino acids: CASSLGQGQGTDTQYF. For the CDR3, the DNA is TGCGCCAGCAGCTTGGGTCAGGGACAGGGGACAGATACGCAGTATTTT.